These 11 T cell receptor beta chains were all obtained from the same sample, sequenced in a study of T cell changes during pregnancy in multiple sclerosis. Data came from immunoSEQ multiplex PCR; TCRdb stores just in-frame clones and leaves some out. The data contain more than 70,000 clones, 90% to 95% of them singletons. Sequenced material: peripheral blood, taken after pregnancy. These receptor sequences come from a female donor in good health, enrolled as a control in a pregnancy study.

The V and J genes are TRBV5-4 and TRBJ2-3, with TRBD2 identical over 9 bases. The CDR3 loop spans 17 amino acids. Germline V gives CDR1 SGHNT, CDR2 YYREEE (reference sequence). The junction had 7 bases not matched to a gene; V was cut back by 0 bases and J by 2 bases. In DNA form, the CDR3 reads TGTGCCAGCAGCTTGGTCTCCCTAGCGGGGATCACAGATACGCAGTATTTT. Amino acids: CASSLVSLAGITDTQYF. The full variable domain, completed using reference TRBV5-4 and TRBJ2-3, is ETGVTQSPTHLIKTRGQQVTLRCSSQSGHNTVSWYQQALGQGPQFIFQYYREEENGRGNFPPRFSGLQFPNYSSELNVNALELDDSALYLCASSLVSLAGITDTQYFGPGTRLTVL.

The genes are TRBV19 and TRBJ2-4, with D unresolved. Deletions cut 3 bases from V and 2 bases from J, with 14 bases between. This CDR3 is built from 16 residues. Germline V lookup: CDR1 LNHDA, CDR2 SQIVND (reference sequence). This CDR3 reads CASSIVLVPPKNIQYF. CDR3 DNA sequence: TGTGCCAGTAGTATCGTTCTAGTGCCTCCCAAAAACATTCAGTACTTC. The variable domain in full, with the rest retrieved from reference TRBV19 and TRBJ2-4, is DGGITQSPKYLFRKEGQNVTLSCEQNLNHDAMYWYRQDPGQGLRLIYYSQIVNDFQKGDIAEGYSVSREKKESFPLTVTSAQKNPTAFYLCASSIVLVPPKNIQYFGAGTRLSVL.

V gene TRBV28 combines with J gene TRBJ2-1; TRBD2 aligns across 9 bases. With 7 bases clipped from V and 0 bases from J, the junction kept 7 bases outside the gene matches. Germline V gene lookup returns CDR1 MDHEN and CDR2 SYDVKM. The CDR3 loop spans 16 amino acids. The CDR3 DNA reads TGTGCCAGCATCATCAGCGGGGGGAGCTCCTACAATGAGCAGTTCTTC. This sequence encodes CASIISGGSSYNEQFF. Full variable domain (outside the CDR3, taken from reference TRBV28 and TRBJ2-1): DVKVTQSSRYLVKRTGEKVFLECVQDMDHENMFWYRQDPGLGLRLIYFSYDVKMKEKGDIPEGYSVSREKKERFSLILESASTNQTSMYLCASIISGGSSYNEQFFGPGTRLTVL.

The chain uses TRBV20-1 and TRBJ2-1, with 7 bases aligning to TRBD2. J gave up 15 bases and V 5 bases, and 10 bases lay outside the gene matches. The CDR3 loop spans 11 amino acids. Germline V CDR1 and CDR2: DFQATT, SNEGSKA (reference sequence). This chain's CDR3 is CSAHSGSQWFF. For the CDR3, the DNA is TGCAGTGCTCATAGCGGGTCCCAGTGGTTCTTC.

The rearrangement uses TRBV5-5 and TRBJ2-7, with 11 bases aligning to TRBD2. This CDR3 comprises 16 residues. With V trimmed by 5 bases and J by 0 bases, 7 bases remained unmatched. Per the germline V gene, CDR1 is SGHKS and CDR2 is YYEKEE (reference sequence). Here the CDR3 DNA reads TGTGCCAGCAGTTCAAAGACTAGCGGGGCCTCCTACGAGCAGTACTTC. As protein: CASSSKTSGASYEQYF. The full variable domain, in which reference TRBV5-5 and TRBJ2-7 provide the parts outside the CDR3, is DAGVTQSPTHLIKTRGQQVTLRCSPISGHKSVSWYQQVLGQGPQFIFQYYEKEERGRGNFPDRFSARQFPNYSSELNVNALLLGDSALYLCASSSKTSGASYEQYFGPGTRLTVT.

This chain connects TRBV5-1 to TRBJ2-3, with D perhaps matching TRBD2 (7 bases). Germline CDR1 reads SGHRS; CDR2 reads YFSETQ. The V end lost 0 bases, the J end lost 2 bases, and 16 bases lay between the germline ends. The CDR3 length is 17 residues. CDR3 sequence: CASSLAPGGPITDTQYF. In nucleotides, the CDR3 is TGCGCCAGCAGCTTGGCACCCGGGGGGCCCATCACAGATACGCAGTATTTT. Together with reference TRBV5-1 and TRBJ2-3, the CDR3 gives the full variable domain: KAGVTQTPRYLIKTRGQQVTLSCSPISGHRSVSWYQQTPGQGLQFLFEYFSETQRNKGNFPGRFSGRQFSNSRSEMNVSTLELGDSALYLCASSLAPGGPITDTQYFGPGTRLTVL.

This clone came up a few times. J is TRBJ1-5 and V is TRBV9, with D unresolved. The CDR3 consists of 14 residues. Germline V CDR1 and CDR2: SGDLS, YYNGEE. V gave up 0 bases and J gave up 4 bases, with 8 bases separating them. The CDR3 region has the DNA TGTGCCAGCAGCGTAGAAGGAGGGAATCAGCCCCAGCATTTT. This gives the protein CASSVEGGNQPQHF.

The chain joins TRBV5-6 to TRBJ2-5; D is unresolved. Germline assignment: CDR1 SGHDT and CDR2 YYEEEE. The CDR3 length is 16 residues. V dropped 4 bases and J dropped 2 bases, with 18 bases sitting between them. CDR3 loop: CASSRGQVGPQETQYF. In DNA form, the CDR3 reads TGTGCCAGCAGCCGTGGCCAGGTAGGCCCTCAAGAGACCCAGTACTTC.

This chain joins TRBV7-3 and TRBJ2-5, with a weak D call TRBD2 (5 bases). CDR1 is SGHTA and CDR2 is FQGTGA in the germline V gene. This CDR3 region has 15 residues. Trimming shortened V by 1 base and J by 5 bases, and 14 bases separated the two germline ends. The CDR3 sequence: CASSLNDLRGETQYF. In DNA form, the CDR3 reads TGTGCCAGCAGCTTAAATGACCTCCGCGGGGAGACCCAGTACTTC.

V gene TRBV6-5 combines with J gene TRBJ2-3; possibly TRBD2 for D (6 bases). CDR1 is MNHEY, CDR2 SVGAGI, per germline. The V gene lost 2 bases and the J gene lost 5 bases, with 11 bases spanning the gap. The CDR3 contains 14 residues. CDR3 coding DNA: TGTGCCAGCAGTTACGGAGGGGCGGGAGATACGCAGTATTTT. Its translation is CASSYGGAGDTQYF.

This chain uses TRBV18 with TRBJ2-7, with a possible D match to TRBD1 (6 bases). The V gene's germline CDR1 is KGHSH and CDR2 LQKENI. CDR3 length equals 13 residues. The germline V and J ends were trimmed by 3 bases and 6 bases, with 12 bases remaining between them. The CDR3 is CASSPAQGIEQYF. In DNA, the CDR3 is TGTGCCAGCTCACCCGCCCAGGGGATCGAGCAGTACTTC.